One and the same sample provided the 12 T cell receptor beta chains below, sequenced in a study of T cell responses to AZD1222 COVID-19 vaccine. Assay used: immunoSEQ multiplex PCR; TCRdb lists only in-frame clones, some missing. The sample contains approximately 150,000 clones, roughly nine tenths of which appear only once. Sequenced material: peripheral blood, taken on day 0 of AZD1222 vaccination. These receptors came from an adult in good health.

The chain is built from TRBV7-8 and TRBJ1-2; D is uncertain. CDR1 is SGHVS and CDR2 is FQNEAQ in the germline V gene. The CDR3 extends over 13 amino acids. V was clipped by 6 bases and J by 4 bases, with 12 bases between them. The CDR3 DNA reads TGTGCCAGCAGGCCCGCAAGGATCTATGGCTACACCTTC. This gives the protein CASRPARIYGYTF.

For the CDR3, the DNA is TGTGCCAGCAGCTTAGTAGGGTGGGAGAGCACAGATACGCAGTATTTT. Translation: CASSLVGWESTDTQYF. The chain links TRBV7-8 to TRBJ2-3; weak D call: TRBD2 (5 bases). The CDR3 runs 16 residues. V lost 1 base, J lost 0 bases, and 11 bases lay in between. Germline V gene sequence: CDR1 SGHVS, CDR2 FQNEAQ.

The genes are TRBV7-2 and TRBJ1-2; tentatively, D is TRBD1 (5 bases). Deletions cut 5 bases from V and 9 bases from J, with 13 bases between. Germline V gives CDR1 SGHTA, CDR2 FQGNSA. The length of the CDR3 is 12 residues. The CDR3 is CASSPWEGSYTF. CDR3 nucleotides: TGTGCCAGCAGCCCCTGGGAGGGGAGCTACACCTTC. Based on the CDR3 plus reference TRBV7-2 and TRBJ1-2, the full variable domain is GAGVSQSPSNKVTEKGKDVELRCDPISGHTALYWYRQSLGQGLEFLIYFQGNSAPDKSGLPSDRFSAERTGGSVSTLTIQRTQQEDSAVYLCASSPWEGSYTFGSGTRLTVV.

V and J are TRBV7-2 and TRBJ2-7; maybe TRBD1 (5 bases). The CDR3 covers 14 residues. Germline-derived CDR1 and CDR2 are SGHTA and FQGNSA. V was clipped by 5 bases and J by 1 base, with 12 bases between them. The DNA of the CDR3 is TGTGCCAGCAGCCTAACAGGTCGGTCCTACGAGCAGTACTTC. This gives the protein CASSLTGRSYEQYF.

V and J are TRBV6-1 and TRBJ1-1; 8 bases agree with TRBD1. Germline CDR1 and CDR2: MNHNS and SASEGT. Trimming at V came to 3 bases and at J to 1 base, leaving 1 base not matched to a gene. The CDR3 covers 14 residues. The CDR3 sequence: CASSETGANTEAFF. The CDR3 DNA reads TGTGCCAGCAGTGAGACAGGGGCGAACACTGAAGCTTTCTTT.

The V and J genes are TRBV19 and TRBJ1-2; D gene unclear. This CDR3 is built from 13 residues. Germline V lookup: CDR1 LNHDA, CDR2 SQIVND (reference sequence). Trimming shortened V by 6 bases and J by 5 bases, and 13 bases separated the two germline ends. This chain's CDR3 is CASSLLGYYGYTF. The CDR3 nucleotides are TGTGCCAGTAGCCTCCTTGGGTATTATGGCTACACCTTC.

CDR3 residues: CASSPPYWGTTEAFF. The CDR3 DNA is TGTGCCAGCAGCCCTCCCTATTGGGGGACCACTGAAGCTTTCTTT. This chain links TRBV9 with TRBJ1-1; D perhaps matches TRBD1 (5 bases). With 4 bases removed from V and 4 bases from J, the gap between germline ends came to 17 bases. CDR3 size: 15 residues. Germline CDR1 reads SGDLS; CDR2 reads YYNGEE.

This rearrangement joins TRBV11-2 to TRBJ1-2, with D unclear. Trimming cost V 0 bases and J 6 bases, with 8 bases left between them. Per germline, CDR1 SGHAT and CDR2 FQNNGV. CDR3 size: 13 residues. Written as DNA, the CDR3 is TGTGCCAGCAGCTTAGACAGGACTCATGGCTACACCTTC. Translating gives CASSLDRTHGYTF.

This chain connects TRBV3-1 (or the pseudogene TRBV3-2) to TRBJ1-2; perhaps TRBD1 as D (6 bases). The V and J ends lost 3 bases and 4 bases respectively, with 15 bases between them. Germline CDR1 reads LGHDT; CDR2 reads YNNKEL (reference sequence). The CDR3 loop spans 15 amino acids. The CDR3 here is CASSQIGGHLYGYTF. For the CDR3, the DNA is TGTGCCAGCAGCCAGATTGGGGGACACCTCTATGGCTACACCTTC.

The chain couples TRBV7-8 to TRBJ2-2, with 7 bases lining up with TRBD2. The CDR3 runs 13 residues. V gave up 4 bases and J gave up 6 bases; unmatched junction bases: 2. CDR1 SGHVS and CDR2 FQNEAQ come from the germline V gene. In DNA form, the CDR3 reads TGTGCCAGCAGCTCGGGGGGACCCGGGGAGCTGTTTTTT. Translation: CASSSGGPGELFF.

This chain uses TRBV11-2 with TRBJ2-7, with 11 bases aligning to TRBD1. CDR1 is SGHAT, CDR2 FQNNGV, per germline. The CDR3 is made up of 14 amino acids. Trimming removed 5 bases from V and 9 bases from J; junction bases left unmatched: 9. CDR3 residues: CASSHGTGGSRQYF. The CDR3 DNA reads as TGTGCCAGCAGCCATGGGACAGGGGGTTCAAGGCAGTACTTC. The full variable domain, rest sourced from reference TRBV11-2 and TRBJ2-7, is EAGVAQSPRYKIIEKRQSVAFWCNPISGHATLYWYQQILGQGPKLLIQFQNNGVVDDSQLPKDRFSAERLKGVDSTLKIQPAKLEDSAVYLCASSHGTGGSRQYFGPGTRLTVT.

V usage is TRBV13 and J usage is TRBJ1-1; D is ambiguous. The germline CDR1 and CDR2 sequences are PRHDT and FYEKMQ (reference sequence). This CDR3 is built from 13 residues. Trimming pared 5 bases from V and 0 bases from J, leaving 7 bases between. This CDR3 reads CASSLTVNTEAFF. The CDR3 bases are TGTGCCAGCAGCCTCACAGTGAACACTGAAGCTTTCTTT.